This T cell receptor beta chain was identified during a study of blood T cell repertoires in COVID-19 (dated by TCRdb to about 2020). Background for the entire study: Collaborator samples came from the United States, Italy and Spain and covered acute and convalescent phases of COVID-19. The prospective study material was composed of cDNA or gDNA derived from T cells, B-cell-depleted T cells, or PBMCs. Deeply sampled blood TCRbeta repertoires from subjects exposed to, actively infected with, or recovered from COVID-19 were included in the dataset. A freely available public database, intended as a resource for researchers studying the immune response to SARS-CoV-2, is where the repertoires were released. Samples came from the ongoing ImmuneRACE study (first 160 participants) plus 1,254 subjects from 6 global collaborators. The sample metadata nearly always contained a de-identified subject ID, COVID-19 status, age in years and sex. Where HLA class I and class II types were available, the types were taken from metadata supplied by the sample provider, not from assay-based typing.

V lost 4 bases and J lost 7 bases, and the count of bases not matched to a germline gene is 5. The CDR3, from cysteine to phenylalanine, totals 14 residues. Only the CDR3 DNA is retained, 42 bases long and in frame from the first base. Per the germline V gene (reference sequence), WNHNN is the CDR1 and SYGVQD is the CDR2. Broader findings and caveats from the paper: The amount of clinical and demographic metadata varied by source and participant and was provided uncurated.

The collaborating institutions used their own protocols to collect whole blood in K2EDTA tubes. For TCRbeta analysis, collaborators shipped samples as frozen whole blood, isolated PBMCs, or DNA extracted from either of those sample types. TCRbeta CDR3 regions were amplified from genomic DNA using the immunoSEQ Assay, a bias-controlled multiplex PCR. The source study handled its data this way. Within the assay, amplification of reference gene primers was used to estimate how many nucleated cells each sample contained. To quantify the absolute abundance of each unique TCRbeta CDR3 rearrangement, sequence reads were collapsed and filtered. For each sample, productive Simpson clonality was calculated as the square root of Simpson's diversity index over productive rearrangements. TCRdb mirrors the immuneACCESS table, restricted to in-frame sequences. Some clones are absent from its copies; in checked studies, under half trace to an unresolved V gene, and the reason for the others is unknown. The V and J calls and clone size were taken over from that table, and D and trimming were inferred from the DNA. This sample lists roughly 99,000 clones; approximately 89% were detected once. Of the sample, roughly 6.6% falls within the top ten clones.

Turning to this clone: Its cognate antigen has yet to be identified. It has no much larger one-base neighbor in the sample; base qualities were not kept.

The rearranged chain carries TRBV10-1 and TRBJ2-2; TRBD1 lines up with 8 middle nucleotides. Sequencing was done on a sample of peripheral blood. This clonotype was sampled from a man between 45 and 60 years old with active or convalescent COVID-19. The CDR3 protein: CASSVDRAGGELFF. The sequenced DNA: TGCGCCAGCAGTGTGGACAGGGCGGGCGGGGAGCTGTTTTTT.